These T cell receptor beta chains were read from a single sample in a study of blood T cell repertoires in COVID-19. Measured with immunoSEQ multiplex PCR; TCRdb has only the in-frame clones, and not every one. Here the sample spans over 250,000 clones, roughly nine tenths being singletons. What was sequenced was peripheral blood. The receptors stem from a woman aged 25 to 39 with COVID-19, enrolled during active disease. Each CDR3 is given with its conserved first and last residue. D genes are given only for firm matches. Clone sizes are given selectively: once, few, many, or a class where the clone is expanded.

18,TRBV2,NA,TRBJ1-6,NA,TGTGCCAGCAGTGAATGGATCTTGGGGGAGGCGAGAGAATCACCCCTCCACTTT,CASSEWILGEARESPLHF
15,TRBV27,NA,TRBJ2-3,TRBD2,TGTGCCAGCAGTACGACTAGCGGGAATACAGATACGCAGTATTTT,CASSTTSGNTDTQYF
13,TRBV12-5,NA,TRBJ1-1,TRBD1,TGTGCTAGTGGTTTGGGTGGACAGGGCGAGGCTTTCTTT,CASGLGGQGEAFF
17,TRBV20-1,once,TRBJ1-1,NA,TGCAGTGCTAGTATTGTTGGTGGGGCGGTAGCGAACACTGAAGCTTTCTTT,CSASIVGGAVANTEAFF
13,TRBV6-5,NA,TRBJ1-5,NA,TGTGCCAGCAGAAGACAGTTCAATCAGCCCCAGCATTTT,CASRRQFNQPQHF
19,TRBV11-2,NA,TRBJ2-2,NA,TGTGCCAGCAGCTTTGATCCCCCGGGGAGACCGGATGGTACCGGGGAGCTGTTTTTT,CASSFDPPGRPDGTGELFF
15,TRBV19,NA,TRBJ1-5,NA,TGTGCCAGTAGTATAACTCGGACAACTAATCAGCCCCAGCATTTT,CASSITRTTNQPQHF
15,TRBV6-5,NA,TRBJ1-2,NA,TGTGCCAGCAGTAGGACAAGAAAGGGTGACTATGGCTACACCTTC,CASSRTRKGDYGYTF
15,TRBV30,once,TRBJ2-5,TRBD2,TGTGCCTGGAGTGGCGGGAGCGGGATACGGGAGACCCAGTACTTC,CAWSGGSGIRETQYF
17,TRBV7-9,NA,TRBJ1-3,NA,TGTGCCAGCAGCTTACTCGTTGGGGACTTAGTTGGAAACACCATATATTTT,CASSLLVGDLVGNTIYF
15,TRBV28,NA,TRBJ2-1,TRBD2,TGTGCCAGCAGTGTTTCTAGCGGGATCTACAATGAGCAGTTCTTC,CASSVSSGIYNEQFF
13,TRBV6-5,NA,TRBJ2-7,TRBD1,TGTGCCAGCAGTTACCGGGACAGCTACGAGCAGTACTTC,CASSYRDSYEQYF
15,TRBV25-1,NA,TRBJ1-4,NA,TGTGCCAGCAGTCCCTCGACAGGACGAGGTGAAAAACTGTTTTTT,CASSPSTGRGEKLFF
11,TRBV20-1,NA,TRBJ1-2,TRBD1,TGCAGTGCTCGACAGGGTTTAGGCTACACCTTC,CSARQGLGYTF
14,TRBV2,NA,TRBJ2-7,NA,TGTGCCAGCAGTGAGGTCAGGGGAGTCCACGAGCAGTACTTC,CASSEVRGVHEQYF
17,TRBV11-3,NA,TRBJ2-7,TRBD2,TGTGCCAGCAGCTTAGGGACTAGCGGGAGTGGGTTCTGCGAGCAGTACTTC,CASSLGTSGSGFCEQYF
14,TRBV25-1,NA,TRBJ1-1,NA,TGTGCCAGCAGTGAATTTGAGTTTAACACTGAAGCTTTCTTT,CASSEFEFNTEAFF
15,TRBV11-2,few,TRBJ2-2,TRBD1,TGTGCCAGCAGAGCCGGGACAGGGTTGGCCGGGGAGCTGTTTTTT,CASRAGTGLAGELFF
13,TRBV7-7,NA,TRBJ1-1,NA,TGTGCCAGCAGCCTCGACTCCTACACTGAAGCTTTCTTT,CASSLDSYTEAFF
13,TRBV11-3,NA,TRBJ2-2,NA,TGTGCCAGCAGCATAACAGGGACCGGGGAGCTGTTTTTT,CASSITGTGELFF
14,TRBV6-2/TRBV6-3,NA,TRBJ2-7,TRBD2,TGTGCCAGCAGTTATGTAATAGCGGGATCCGAGCAGTACTTC,CASSYVIAGSEQYF
13,TRBV12-3/TRBV12-4,few,TRBJ1-5,NA,TGTGCCAGCAGATTCGAGGGAAATCAGCCCCAGCATTTT,CASRFEGNQPQHF
14,TRBV6-6,NA,TRBJ2-5,NA,TGTGCATCATCTCGACAGCCCCCTGGGGAGACCCAGTACTTC,CASSRQPPGETQYF
16,TRBV7-2,NA,TRBJ2-7,TRBD1,TGTGCCAGCAGCGAAGGGACAGGCGACAACTCCTACGAGCAGTACTTC,CASSEGTGDNSYEQYF
13,TRBV14,NA,TRBJ2-7,NA,TGTGCCAGCAGCCCGAGCTCTAGTTCCGAGCAGTACTTC,CASSPSSSSEQYF
15,TRBV7-2,NA,TRBJ1-5,TRBD1,TGTGCCAGCAGCCTGGGACAGGGTTGGAATCAGCCCCAGCATTTT,CASSLGQGWNQPQHF
14,TRBV29-1,NA,TRBJ1-1,TRBD1,TGCAGCGTTGAAGATAGGACAGGGTCCACTGAAGCTTTCTTT,CSVEDRTGSTEAFF
15,TRBV27,NA,TRBJ1-5,TRBD1,TGTGCCAGCAGACCGGGACAGGGAAGCAATCAGCCCCAGCATTTT,CASRPGQGSNQPQHF
19,TRBV21-1,NA,TRBJ2-3,NA,TGTGCCAGCAGCAAAGTGAGGATGTTGAGCGGGAGGGCCACAGATACGCAGTATTTT,CASSKVRMLSGRATDTQYF
16,TRBV7-8,NA,TRBJ2-3,TRBD2,TGTGCCAGCAGCTTAGAGGCTAGCGGATACACAGATACGCAGTATTTT,CASSLEASGYTDTQYF
15,TRBV15,NA,TRBJ2-2,TRBD1,TGTGCCACCAGCAGAGATCGGCAGGGGGCCGGGGAGCTGTTTTTT,CATSRDRQGAGELFF
14,TRBV6-5,NA,TRBJ1-1,NA,TGTGCCAGCAGTTACTCGCAGGGGCATAGTGAAGCTTTCTTT,CASSYSQGHSEAFF
14,TRBV6-1,NA,TRBJ1-1,NA,TGTGCCAGCAGTGAAGCACGGGGTCAAACTGAAGCTTTCTTT,CASSEARGQTEAFF
15,TRBV2,NA,TRBJ1-3,TRBD1,TGTGCCAGCACCCGGGACAGGTACTCTGGAAACACCATATATTTT,CASTRDRYSGNTIYF
20,TRBV21-1,NA,TRBJ2-1,NA,TGTGCCAGCAGCCCCCGGGACAGGTGTTGTCCCCCTCCCGGTCACAATGAGCAGTTCTTC,CASSPRDRCCPPPGHNEQFF
14,TRBV11-1,NA,TRBJ2-3,NA,TGTGCCAGCAGCTCCCGGGATAAAGAAGATACGCAGTATTTT,CASSSRDKEDTQYF
15,TRBV7-9,NA,TRBJ2-5,TRBD2,TGTGCCAGCAGCTTAGCGGGAGGGCTTGGAGAGACCCAGTACTTC,CASSLAGGLGETQYF
16,TRBV5-4,NA,TRBJ2-1,TRBD2,TGTGCCAGCAGGGTACAAGCGGGAGGGACCTACAATGAGCAGTTCTTC,CASRVQAGGTYNEQFF
14,TRBV15,NA,TRBJ1-5,NA,TGTGCCACCAGCAAGGGGGACCACAATCAGCCCCAGCATTTT,CATSKGDHNQPQHF
13,TRBV6-5,NA,TRBJ1-2,TRBD1,TGTGCCAGCAGTTATGACAGGGAATCTGGCTACACCTTC,CASSYDRESGYTF
14,TRBV14,NA,TRBJ1-2,NA,TGTGCCAGCAGCCCGTACCGCCGCGACTATGGCTACACCTTC,CASSPYRRDYGYTF
13,TRBV2,NA,TRBJ2-7,NA,TGTGCCAGCAGATACCTAGGCTCCTACGAGCAGTACTTC,CASRYLGSYEQYF